A selection of T cell receptor beta chains follows, all from one sample in a study of blood T cell repertoires in COVID-19. Libraries were prepared by immunoSEQ multiplex PCR; TCRdb keeps only in-frame clonotypes and omits some of them. The sample consists of hundreds of thousands of clones, approximately 88% of them appearing once. Sequences were obtained from peripheral blood. The receptors shown here come from a woman in her twenties or thirties with acute or convalescent COVID-19. Each CDR3 is given with its conserved first and last residue. D genes are given only for firm matches.

CDR3aa	d_gene	j_gene	v_gene	len
CASSLQTSPQFF	TRBD2	TRBJ2-1	TRBV3-1/TRBV3-2	12
CASSLEKLAGAPYNEQFF	TRBD2	TRBJ2-1	TRBV5-6	18
CAWSVGGSGNTIYF	.	TRBJ1-3	TRBV30	14
CASSQPGQGIGDTQYF	TRBD1	TRBJ2-3	TRBV14	16
CASSEVGGGPSYEQYF	TRBD1	TRBJ2-7	TRBV2	16
CASSLVGQLSSGNTIYF	TRBD1	TRBJ1-3	TRBV7-2	17
CASSIPNNEQFF	.	TRBJ2-1	TRBV19	12
CASSLTRLAGGQETQYF	TRBD2	TRBJ2-5	TRBV7-8	17
CASSQYASGSGTDTQYF	TRBD2	TRBJ2-3	TRBV27	17
CASSTGLATDNEQFF	TRBD2	TRBJ2-1	TRBV5-1	15
CASSMTSGRDQTQYF	TRBD2	TRBJ2-5	TRBV5-4	15
CASSLGGEYNEQFF	.	TRBJ2-1	TRBV7-3	14
CASSTRTGGHGYTF	TRBD1	TRBJ1-2	TRBV19	14
CASSRGAGRTEAFF	.	TRBJ1-1	TRBV5-6	14
CASSPGLAGYEQYF	TRBD2	TRBJ2-7	TRBV9	14
CASSQDRRGSYGYTF	TRBD1	TRBJ1-2	TRBV14	15
CASSELGGEGEAFF	.	TRBJ1-1	TRBV6-1	14
CATSDSQTDPYNEQFF	.	TRBJ2-1	TRBV24-1	16
CASSPDRSYNEQFF	.	TRBJ2-1	TRBV5-1	14
CASSLVTSGSRYEQYF	TRBD2	TRBJ2-7	TRBV7-9	16
CAISSFSGRTPYEQFF	TRBD2	TRBJ2-1	TRBV10-3	16
CASSLQGENIQYF	TRBD1	TRBJ2-4	TRBV27	13
CASSVQGAGEAFF	TRBD1	TRBJ1-1	TRBV12-3/TRBV12-4	13
CASSPGLGHEQYF	TRBD2	TRBJ2-7	TRBV6-5	13
CATSRERTSGFGANTGELFF	TRBD2	TRBJ2-2	TRBV15	20
CASSSNYGYTF	.	TRBJ1-2	TRBV2	11
CASSIGGDEQYF	.	TRBJ2-7	TRBV19	12
CASSYRAGGTGELFF	TRBD1	TRBJ2-2	TRBV6-5	15
CASSSDRVQPQHF	TRBD1	TRBJ1-5	TRBV6-5	13
CAISEPSGGTTEAFF	.	TRBJ1-1	TRBV10-3	15
CASSDSWDKYNSPLHF	.	TRBJ1-6	TRBV6-4	16
CASRILANYGYTF	.	TRBJ1-2	TRBV6-6	13
CSASLAATTDTQYF	.	TRBJ2-3	TRBV20-1	14
CASREGLVYEQYF	.	TRBJ2-7	TRBV2	13
CASSQGLGAEGVEAFF	.	TRBJ1-1	TRBV4-3	16
CATTDEDRSTGELFF	TRBD1	TRBJ2-2	TRBV10-3	15
CASSESGKGSYNEQFF	TRBD2	TRBJ2-1	TRBV9	16
CAWSRAAGTEAFF	.	TRBJ1-1	TRBV30	13
CASSKTGARASTNEKLFF	TRBD1	TRBJ1-4	TRBV5-1	18
CSVELQGADQPQHF	TRBD1	TRBJ1-5	TRBV29-1	14
CAWSPWTGGDSQPQHF	TRBD1	TRBJ1-5	TRBV30	16
CASSLMGARYF	.	TRBJ2-7	TRBV28	11
CASSLKAGMRTEAFF	.	TRBJ1-1	TRBV5-4	15
CATSTDTPDEQFF	.	TRBJ2-1	TRBV15	13
CASPRTSGSKEQYF	TRBD2	TRBJ2-7	TRBV5-1	14
CASSPTPGQGNQPQHF	TRBD1	TRBJ1-5	TRBV18	16
CASGSPSGGFPHEQYF	TRBD1	TRBJ2-7	TRBV12-5	16
CSVVRAETQYF	.	TRBJ2-5	TRBV29-1	11
CASSSTGSYEQYF	.	TRBJ2-7	TRBV12-3/TRBV12-4	13
CSASGREGGAKNIQYF	TRBD2	TRBJ2-4	TRBV20-1	16
CASSLQRERNEQFF	TRBD2	TRBJ2-1	TRBV7-9	14
CASSQRVTGNTEAFF	.	TRBJ1-1	TRBV5-4	15
CASSPRTSGSTDTQYF	TRBD2	TRBJ2-3	TRBV19	16
CASSEWGLAGEGAQYF	TRBD2	TRBJ2-3	TRBV10-2	16
CSVRIMVPQGARYEQYF	.	TRBJ2-7	TRBV29-1	17
CASSLAGGSSYNSPLHF	.	TRBJ1-6	TRBV5-6	17
CATSGSEETQYF	.	TRBJ2-5	TRBV10-3	12
CASSLGQGFNQPQHF	TRBD1	TRBJ1-5	TRBV5-8	15
CASSLTTDQPQHF	.	TRBJ1-5	TRBV11-2	13
CASSLSGSGRMGGQETQYF	TRBD2	TRBJ2-5	TRBV9	19